This TCR beta chain was retrieved from a study of blood T cells in healthy people across ages. Combining a sample-barcoded 5' primer with a J-beta primer mix, a second PCR ran for roughly 6 to 11 cycles. MiXCR, applied by TCRdb to the 5' RACE reads, yields one record per CDR3 protein. The sample gives about 800,000 distinct CDR3 sequences, about 62% of which show up once; 20% to 25% is in the top ten. Study results and limitations: Investigators viewed diversity estimates from one million T cells as underestimates, the study reported. Shifts in expanded clonotypes may have been confounded by donor CMV status, which was unknown.

Germline values: CDR1 LGHDT, CDR2 YNNKEL (reference sequence). This CDR3 is built from 14 residues. V was pared by 1 base and J by 4 bases, with 0 bases of the junction left unmatched. Researchers collected around 10 milliliters of peripheral blood from every single donor. Notes on this clonotype: The antigen is unknown.

Sequencing was performed on blood. This TCR came from a man aged 25-45 years in good health. This chain joins TRBV3-1 and TRBJ2-5; TRBD2 aligns across 10 bases. The CDR3 bases are TGTGCCAGCAGCCAAGCTAGCGGGAGAGAGACCCAGTACTTC. Protein product: CASSQASGRETQYF.